This is a list of T cell receptor beta chains from one sample in a study of T-cell memory formation after mild COVID-19. TCRdb re-derived calls from the 5' RACE reads in MiXCR, one entry per CDR3 protein. The sample holds 550,000 to 700,000 distinct CDR3 sequences; approximately 15% are singletons and the top ten take about 8.1%. The sequenced sample consisted of PBMCs or a T cell subset sorted from them (not recorded which). The receptors derive from an adult woman who had mild COVID-19 (a few samples of this study predate the infection). Cell type and time point are not known. Each CDR3 is given with its conserved first and last residue. Not every row has a clone size; where given, it reads once, few, many or a size class.

v_call clone_size cdr3_aa
TRBV7-6 . CASSLEPGPWNTEAFF
TRBV30 few CAWGTYEQYF
TRBV20-1 many CSALPWDTQYF
TRBV20-1 few CSARDPSGRQDEQFF
TRBV5-4 . CASRDRGGSGANVLTF
TRBV6-6 few CASRLSGRETYEQYF
TRBV4-1 few CASHPVGGNEQFF
TRBV27 . CASSWEGTGELFF
TRBV12-3/TRBV12-4 few CASSFGPAAAPTYEQYF
TRBV7-2 . CASSLVSGTYEQYF
TRBV27 . CASSHRGSNTEAFF
TRBV6-2/TRBV6-3 few CASSGPGQLYEQYF
TRBV10-3 once CAISPRQGQAFF
TRBV9 . CASGGTSYEQYF
TRBV30 few CAWSGGPTEAFF
TRBV4-3 few CASSQDRASGGTDTQYF
TRBV30 . CAWSGGVQETQYF
TRBV12-3/TRBV12-4 . CAIIRGLYGYTF
TRBV24-1 . CATSDFRQGNTGELFF
TRBV6-4 many CASSDSTMKADHSYEQYF
TRBV7-2 few CASSFLAGYYNEQFF
TRBV5-5 few CASSLGRGGNTIYF
TRBV9 few CASSVQGADSPLHF
TRBV7-9 few CASRSGTGYNEQFF
TRBV12-3/TRBV12-4 . CASSLTGLAGPPRETQYF
TRBV29-1 . CSVERGQKNTGELFF
TRBV2 . CASSAAEPVSTGELFF
TRBV24-1 . CATGSSYEQYF
TRBV10-3 . CAISESQGNEAFF
TRBV2 . CASSDLLAGADNEQFF
TRBV5-1 . CASTLIGDGQETQYF
TRBV20-1 many CSARVTYFAGTRRSPLHF
TRBV12-5 . CASGLNTYEQYF
TRBV24-1 . CATSVGGQTQPQHF
TRBV7-9 few CASSPQGKTGNTIYF
TRBV20-1 . CSAREHRDKLYEQYF
TRBV7-9 . CASSVGVSQLDEQYF
TRBV7-2 few CASSLGGTSGVNEQFF
TRBV20-1 . CSARALQGFGFEAFF
TRBV7-9 . CASSFAGGGDQENQYF
TRBV24-1 . CATSDSRGPYEQYF
TRBV11-3 few CASSLVAGFSYNEQFF
TRBV7-9 few CASSLQGRGNEQFF
TRBV7-9 many CASSQTQNTEAFF
TRBV11-2 . CASSPTGTSRPVVQETQYF